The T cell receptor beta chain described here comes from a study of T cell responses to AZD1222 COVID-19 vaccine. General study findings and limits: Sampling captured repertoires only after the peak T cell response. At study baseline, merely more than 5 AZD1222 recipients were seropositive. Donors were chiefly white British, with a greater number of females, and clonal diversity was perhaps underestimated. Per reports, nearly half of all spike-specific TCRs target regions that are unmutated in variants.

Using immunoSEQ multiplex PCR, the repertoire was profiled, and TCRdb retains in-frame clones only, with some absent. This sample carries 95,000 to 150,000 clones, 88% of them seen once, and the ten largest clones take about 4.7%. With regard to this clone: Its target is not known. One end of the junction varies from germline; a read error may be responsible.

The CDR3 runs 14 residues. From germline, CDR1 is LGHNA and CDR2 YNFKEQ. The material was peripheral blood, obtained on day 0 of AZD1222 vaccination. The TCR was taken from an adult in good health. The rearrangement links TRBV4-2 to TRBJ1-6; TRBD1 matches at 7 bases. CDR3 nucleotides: TGTGCCAGCACCCAAGGGACAGAGAATTCACCCCTCCACTTT. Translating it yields CASTQGTENSPLHF.